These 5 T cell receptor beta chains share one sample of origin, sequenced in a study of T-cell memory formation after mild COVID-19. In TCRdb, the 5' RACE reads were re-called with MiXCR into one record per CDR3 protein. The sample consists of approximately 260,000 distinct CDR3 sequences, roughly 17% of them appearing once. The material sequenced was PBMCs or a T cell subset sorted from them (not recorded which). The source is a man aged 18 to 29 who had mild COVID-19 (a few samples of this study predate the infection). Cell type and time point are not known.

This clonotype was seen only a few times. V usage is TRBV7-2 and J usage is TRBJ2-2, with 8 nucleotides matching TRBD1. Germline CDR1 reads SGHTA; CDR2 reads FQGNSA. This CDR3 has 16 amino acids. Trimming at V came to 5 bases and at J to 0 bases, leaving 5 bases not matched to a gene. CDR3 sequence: CASSGDRLANTGELFF. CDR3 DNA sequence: TGTGCCAGCAGCGGGGACAGGCTCGCGAACACCGGGGAGCTGTTTTTT.

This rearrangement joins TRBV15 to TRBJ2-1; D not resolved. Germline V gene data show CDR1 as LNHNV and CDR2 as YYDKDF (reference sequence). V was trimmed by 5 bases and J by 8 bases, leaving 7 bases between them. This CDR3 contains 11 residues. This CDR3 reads CATSGRYEQFF. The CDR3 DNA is TGTGCCACCAGCGGAAGGTATGAGCAGTTCTTC.

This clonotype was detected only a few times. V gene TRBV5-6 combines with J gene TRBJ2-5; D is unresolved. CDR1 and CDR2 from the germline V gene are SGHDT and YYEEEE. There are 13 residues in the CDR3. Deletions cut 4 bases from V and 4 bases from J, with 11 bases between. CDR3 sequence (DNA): TGTGCCAGCAGCGATCAGGTATCAGAGACCCAGTACTTC. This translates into CASSDQVSETQYF.

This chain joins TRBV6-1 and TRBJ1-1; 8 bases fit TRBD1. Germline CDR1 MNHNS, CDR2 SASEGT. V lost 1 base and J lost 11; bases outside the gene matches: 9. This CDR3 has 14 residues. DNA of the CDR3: TGTGCCAGCAGTGAAGAAATAGGCAGGGGGCTCGCTTTCTTT. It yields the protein CASSEEIGRGLAFF.

The CDR3 nucleotides read TGTGCCAGCAGCTTATGGGGGACTAATGAAAAACTGTTTTTT. Translated, it gives CASSLWGTNEKLFF. The chain carries TRBV7-9 and TRBJ1-4; a possible D gene is TRBD1 (5 bases). The CDR3 sequence is 14 residues long. Germline V gene sequence: CDR1 SEHNR, CDR2 FQNEAQ (reference sequence). V was clipped by 2 bases and J by 2 bases, with 6 bases between them. Variable domain in full (rest from reference TRBV7-9 and TRBJ1-4): DTGVSQNPRHKITKRGQNVTFRCDPISEHNRLYWYRQTLGQGPEFLTYFQNEAQLEKSRLLSDRFSAERPKGSFSTLEIQRTEQGDSAMYLCASSLWGTNEKLFFGSGTQLSVL.